The sequence of this TCR beta chain was determined in a study of cytomegalovirus exposure and HLA in healthy donors. V was clipped by 3 bases and J by 3 bases, with 17 bases between them. The CDR3 extends over 16 amino acids. CDR1 and CDR2 (germline): SGHTA, FQGTGA. PCR employed 60 Vbeta and 13 Jbeta primers. Method: immunoSEQ multiplex PCR; TCRdb's copy keeps in-frame clones and lacks some. The sample lists 190,000 or so clones; 80% were seen once. This chain links TRBV7-3 with TRBJ2-5; maybe TRBD2 (7 bases). The material sequenced was PBMCs. The receptor was derived from a boy aged 5-17 years in good health and CMV-seronegative. The CDR3 sequence: CASSLGGAKGEETQYF. As DNA, the CDR3 is TGTGCCAGCAGCTTGGGGGGGGCCAAGGGAGAAGAGACCCAGTACTTC.